These T cell receptor beta chains were read from a single sample in a study of radiation and T cells in renal cell carcinoma. TCRdb keeps only in-frame clones here, not all; method: immunoSEQ multiplex PCR. In the table there are over 15,000 clones, approximately 58% of which are singletons. Sequenced material: tumor tissue, taken from a patient whose treatment was nephrectomy without radiotherapy. These TCRs come from a man aged 35-49 years with renal cell carcinoma. CDR3s include the opening cysteine and the closing phenylalanine or tryptophan. Fields, in order: clone size, J gene, V gene, D gene, CDR3 protein, CDR3 DNA. The D gene is left open where the match is weak. Size is stated for part of the rows, as once, few or many counts, or as a class when the clone is expanded.

- | TRBJ1-2 | TRBV2 | - | CASIHTGRDYGYTF | TGTGCCAGCATTCACACAGGGCGAGACTATGGCTACACCTTC
- | TRBJ1-1 | TRBV7-8 | - | CASRPGNENTEAFF | TGTGCCAGCCGCCCGGGTAACGAGAACACTGAAGCTTTCTTT
- | TRBJ1-5 | TRBV4-1 | - | CASSQEGGAGNQPQHF | TGCGCCAGCAGCCAAGAGGGGGGGGCTGGCAATCAGCCCCAGCATTTT
- | TRBJ2-7 | TRBV7-9 | - | CASSLGGVSYEQYF | TGTGCCAGCAGCTTAGGGGGGGTCTCCTACGAGCAGTACTTC
few | TRBJ1-3 | TRBV28 | TRBD1 | CASSSGTASGNTIYF | TGTGCCAGCAGTTCGGGGACAGCATCTGGAAACACCATATATTTT
- | TRBJ1-3 | TRBV4-1 | - | CASSHLYPPGDSGNTIYF | TGCGCCAGCAGCCACCTCTACCCACCAGGGGACTCTGGAAACACCATATATTTT
few | TRBJ2-5 | TRBV7-2 | TRBD2 | CASSRGEGETQYF | TGTGCCAGCAGCCGGGGGGAGGGAGAGACCCAGTACTTC
once | TRBJ2-1 | TRBV11-2 | - | CASSSWEANNEQFF | TGTGCCAGCAGCTCTTGGGAGGCCAACAATGAGCAGTTCTTC
- | TRBJ1-5 | TRBV27 | - | CASSLKGAFGSNQPQHF | TGTGCCAGCAGTTTAAAAGGGGCCTTCGGGAGCAATCAGCCCCAGCATTTT
- | TRBJ2-1 | TRBV19 | TRBD2 | CASSSLAGGIYEQFF | TGTGCCAGTAGTTCTCTAGCGGGGGGGATCTATGAGCAGTTCTTC
- | TRBJ2-3 | TRBV2 | TRBD2 | CASKRGESDTQYF | TGTGCCAGCAAACGGGGGGAATCAGATACGCAGTATTTT
medium-sized | TRBJ1-6 | TRBV20-1 | - | CSALLGSPLHF | TGCAGTGCCCTCTTAGGGTCACCCCTCCACTTT
- | TRBJ1-1 | TRBV28 | - | CASSLGTRNTEAFF | TGTGCCAGCAGTTTAGGCACCAGGAACACTGAAGCTTTCTTT
- | TRBJ2-4 | TRBV15 | TRBD1 | CATSRPRGTGGDIQYF | TGTGCCACCAGCAGACCACGTGGGACAGGGGGAGACATTCAGTACTTC
- | TRBJ2-6 | TRBV10-3 | - | CAISRGGQSSGANVLTF | TGTGCCATCAGCCGGGGGGGACAGAGCTCTGGGGCCAACGTCCTGACTTTC
- | TRBJ2-7 | TRBV11-2 | - | CASSSLISYEQYF | TGTGCCAGCAGCTCATTGATCTCCTACGAGCAGTACTTC
- | TRBJ1-2 | TRBV6-1 | TRBD1 | CASRVGQGPNYGYTF | TGTGCCAGCAGAGTTGGACAGGGCCCAAACTATGGCTACACCTTC
- | TRBJ1-4 | TRBV10-3 | - | CAISEWGSTNEKLFF | TGTGCCATCAGTGAGTGGGGATCAACTAATGAAAAACTGTTTTTT
- | TRBJ2-7 | TRBV11-2 | - | CASSLDRYEQYF | TGTGCCAGCAGCTTAGATCGGTACGAGCAGTACTTC
- | TRBJ1-3 | TRBV10-3 | - | CAISGPAMENTIYF | TGTGCCATCTCCGGACCTGCCATGGAAAACACCATATATTTT
medium-sized | TRBJ1-4 | TRBV28 | - | CASTPVSTNEKLFF | TGTGCCAGCACCCCGGTGTCCACTAATGAAAAACTGTTTTTT
- | TRBJ2-4 | TRBV5-5 | TRBD2 | CASSPGTTNIQYF | TGTGCCAGCAGCCCCGGGACTACCAACATTCAGTACTTC